These T cell receptor beta chains were read from a single sample in a study of blood T cell repertoires in COVID-19. The protocol was immunoSEQ multiplex PCR, while the TCRdb copy is restricted to in-frame clones and leaves out a portion. Found here are some 81,000 clones, about 90% of them singletons; the top ten hold 1%. The sample was peripheral blood. These receptors were taken from a woman in her forties or fifties in a cohort sampled during active COVID-19. CDR3s include the opening cysteine and the closing phenylalanine or tryptophan. A D gene is named only where the DNA matches it firmly. Rows give clone size only sometimes, using once, few, many, or a class for an expanded clone.

D gene	V gene	J gene	clone size	CDR3 DNA	CDR3 protein
NA	TRBV10-3	TRBJ1-5	once	TGTGCCTCCAGGGAAAGGGATCAGCCCCAGCATTTT	CASRERDQPQHF
NA	TRBV28	TRBJ2-1	NA	TGTGCCAGCAGTTTATTTGTGGAGGGCTCCTACAATGAGCAGTTCTTC	CASSLFVEGSYNEQFF
NA	TRBV5-1	TRBJ1-5	NA	TGCGCCAGCAGCTTGGTGCCAGGCGCAAATCAGCCCCAGCATTTT	CASSLVPGANQPQHF
NA	TRBV5-1	TRBJ1-2	NA	TGCGCCAGCAGCTTGGGTAATACGGCGACCCCGCGGGACTATGGCTACACCTTC	CASSLGNTATPRDYGYTF
NA	TRBV4-1	TRBJ2-7	once	TGCGCCAGCAGCCTCTCGGAACGGAGGGGCCCCTACGAGCAGTACTTC	CASSLSERRGPYEQYF
NA	TRBV6-5	TRBJ1-5	NA	TGTGCCAGCAGCGGGGGTTGGGAGCCCCAGCATTTT	CASSGGWEPQHF
TRBD1	TRBV5-4	TRBJ1-1	NA	TGTGCCAGCAGCCTGGGACAGCAGAACACTGAAGCTTTCTTT	CASSLGQQNTEAFF
NA	TRBV7-8	TRBJ1-5	NA	TGTGCCAGCAGCTTTAGGGCAGGGGATTATCAGCCCCAGCATTTT	CASSFRAGDYQPQHF
TRBD2	TRBV27	TRBJ2-1	NA	TGTGCCAGCAGTTTATCCGGGACTAATGTCAATGAGCAGTTCTTC	CASSLSGTNVNEQFF
TRBD1	TRBV6-5	TRBJ2-2	NA	TGTGCCAGCAGTTACCAGGGACAGGGTTACACCGGGGAGCTGTTTTTT	CASSYQGQGYTGELFF
TRBD1	TRBV28	TRBJ2-4	NA	TGTGCCAGCCCACCATTACAGGGGATGGTATTGGACATTCAGTACTTC	CASPPLQGMVLDIQYF
TRBD1	TRBV27	TRBJ2-5	NA	TGTGCCAGCAGTCCGGGACAGGGGGTCGAGACCCAGTACTTC	CASSPGQGVETQYF
TRBD2	TRBV15	TRBJ2-2	NA	TGTGCCTCACGGGCAGGGGGGGCTAGCGGGAAGAACACCGGGGAGCTGTTTTTT	CASRAGGASGKNTGELFF
NA	TRBV18	TRBJ1-1	once	TGTGCCAGCTCACTAAAGGGGGAGATGAACACTGAAGCTTTCTTT	CASSLKGEMNTEAFF
TRBD1	TRBV5-1	TRBJ2-7	NA	TGCGCCAGCAGCTTAGCATCGGGACAGGGCCCTCGGGAGCAGTACTTC	CASSLASGQGPREQYF
TRBD1	TRBV27	TRBJ1-2	NA	TGTGCCAGCAGTTCACAGACAGGGACTAACTATGGCTACACCTTC	CASSSQTGTNYGYTF
NA	TRBV28	TRBJ1-1	NA	TGTGCCAGCAAAACGACCGGGACATTGAACACTGAAGCTTTCTTT	CASKTTGTLNTEAFF
NA	TRBV2	TRBJ1-2	NA	TGTGCCAGCGGGGAAAGGACACGGACCAACTATGGCTACACCTTC	CASGERTRTNYGYTF
TRBD2	TRBV5-1	TRBJ2-2	NA	TGCGCCAGCTGGGGAGGGGCCCTGAACACCGGGGAGCTGTTTTTT	CASWGGALNTGELFF